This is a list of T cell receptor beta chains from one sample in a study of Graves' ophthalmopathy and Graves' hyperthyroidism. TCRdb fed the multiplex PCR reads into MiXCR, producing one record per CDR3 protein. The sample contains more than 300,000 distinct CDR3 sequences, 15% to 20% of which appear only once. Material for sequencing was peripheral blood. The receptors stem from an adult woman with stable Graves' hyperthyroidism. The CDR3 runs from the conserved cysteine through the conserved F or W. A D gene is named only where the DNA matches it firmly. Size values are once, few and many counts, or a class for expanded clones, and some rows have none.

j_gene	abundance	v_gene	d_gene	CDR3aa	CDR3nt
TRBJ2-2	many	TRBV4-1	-	CASSQGPIRNGELFF	TGCGCCAGCAGCCAAGGGCCGATTAGAAACGGGGAGCTGTTTTTT
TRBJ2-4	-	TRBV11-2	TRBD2	CASSSALAGGLAKNIQYF	TGTGCCAGCAGCTCGGCACTAGCGGGAGGACTAGCCAAAAACATTCAGTACTTC
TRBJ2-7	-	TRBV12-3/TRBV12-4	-	CASSEAGIYGGYF	TGTGCCAGCAGTGAGGCGGGGATCTACGGGGGGTACTTC
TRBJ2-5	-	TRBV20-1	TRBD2	CSAASGRAAETQYF	TGCAGTGCTGCTAGCGGGAGGGCGGCAGAGACCCAGTACTTC
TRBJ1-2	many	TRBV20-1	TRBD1	CSARAVGQGEGYTF	TGCAGTGCTAGAGCAGTGGGACAGGGGGAGGGCTACACCTTC
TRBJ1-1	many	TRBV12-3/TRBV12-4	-	CASSWGQGTEAFF	TGTGCCAGCAGTTGGGGCCAGGGCACTGAAGCTTTCTTT
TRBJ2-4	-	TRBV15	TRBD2	CVSYPTSGLAKNIQYF	TGTGTCAGCTACCCGACTAGCGGGCTGGCCAAAAACATTCAGTACTTC
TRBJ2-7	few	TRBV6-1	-	CASRKAQGPYEQYF	TGTGCCAGCAGGAAAGCACAGGGCCCCTACGAGCAGTACTTC
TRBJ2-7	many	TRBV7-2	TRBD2	CASSSGGGGVYEQYF	TGTGCCAGCAGCTCCGGTGGCGGGGGGGTCTACGAGCAGTACTTC
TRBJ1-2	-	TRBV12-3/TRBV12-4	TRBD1	CASTGTGGSGVAGYTF	TGTGCCAGTACCGGGACAGGGGGATCGGGTGTTGCTGGCTACACCTTC
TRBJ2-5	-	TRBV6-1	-	CASGPRDLRETQYF	TGTGCCAGCGGACCCCGGGACCTAAGAGAGACCCAGTACTTC
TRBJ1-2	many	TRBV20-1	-	CSARDLAGRMNYGYTF	TGCAGTGCTAGAGATCTGGCAGGCAGGATGAACTATGGCTACACCTTC
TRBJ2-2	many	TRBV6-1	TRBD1	CASSAGTGGARGELFF	TGTGCCAGCAGTGCGGGGACAGGGGGCGCTAGAGGGGAGCTGTTTTTT
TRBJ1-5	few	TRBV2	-	CASSESSSGGQPQHF	TGTGCCAGCAGTGAATCATCTTCGGGGGGCCAGCCCCAGCATTTT
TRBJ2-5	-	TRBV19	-	CASSNLPPESGYEETQYF	TGTGCCAGTAGCAACCTCCCACCGGAGTCGGGATATGAAGAGACCCAGTACTTC
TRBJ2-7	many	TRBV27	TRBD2	CASSSSPGGRREQYF	TGTGCCAGCAGTTCATCCCCGGGGGGTCGGCGGGAGCAGTACTTC
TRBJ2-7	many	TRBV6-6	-	CATRGRRQELLDEQYF	TGTGCCACCAGGGGAAGGAGACAGGAGTTACTGGACGAGCAGTACTTC
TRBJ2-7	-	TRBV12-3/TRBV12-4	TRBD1	CASSFVTGQGQHEQYF	TGTGCCAGCAGTTTCGTTACGGGACAGGGACAGCACGAGCAGTACTTC
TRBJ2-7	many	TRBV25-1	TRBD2	CASSAGFGTSGTYEQYF	TGTGCCAGCAGTGCCGGTTTTGGGACTAGCGGAACCTACGAGCAGTACTTC
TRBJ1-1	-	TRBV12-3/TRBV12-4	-	CASSLRSGPHTEAFF	TGTGCCAGCAGTTTACGGAGTGGTCCCCACACTGAAGCTTTCTTT
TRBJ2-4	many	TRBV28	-	CASSLGGIIAKNIQYF	TGTGCCAGCAGTTTAGGGGGGATTATAGCCAAAAACATTCAGTACTTC
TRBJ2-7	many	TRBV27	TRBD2	CASSGGLAGGPDEQYF	TGTGCCAGCAGTGGGGGACTAGCGGGAGGGCCAGACGAGCAGTACTTC
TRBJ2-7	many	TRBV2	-	CASSEVAQYF	TGTGCCAGCAGTGAGGTTGCGCAGTACTTC
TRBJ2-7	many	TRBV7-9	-	CASSSNRVVYEQYF	TGTGCCAGCAGCTCCAACAGGGTGGTCTACGAGCAGTACTTC
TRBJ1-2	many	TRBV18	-	CASSPAGRYGYTF	TGTGCCAGCTCACCCGCTGGCAGATATGGCTACACCTTC
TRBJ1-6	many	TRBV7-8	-	CASSSDQGSSYNSPLHF	TGTGCCAGCAGCTCGGACCAAGGGAGCTCCTATAATTCACCCCTCCACTTT
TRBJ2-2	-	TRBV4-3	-	CASSQVSAYSNTGELFF	TGCGCCAGCAGCCAAGTCTCTGCGTATTCGAACACCGGGGAGCTGTTTTTT
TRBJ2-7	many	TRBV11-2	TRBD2	CASSSGTSVTYEQYF	TGTGCCAGCAGCTCTGGGACTAGCGTAACCTACGAGCAGTACTTC
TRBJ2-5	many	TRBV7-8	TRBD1	CASSLWDRQETQYF	TGTGCCAGCAGCTTGTGGGACAGGCAAGAGACCCAGTACTTC
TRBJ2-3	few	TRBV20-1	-	CSARGLASDTQYF	TGCAGTGCTAGGGGGTTAGCTTCAGATACGCAGTATTTT
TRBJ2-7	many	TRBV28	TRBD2	CATRAGGPSEQHF	TGTGCCACGAGAGCGGGAGGGCCGAGCGAGCAGCACTTC
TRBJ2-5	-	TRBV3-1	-	CASGQEGGTQYF	TGTGCCAGCGGCCAAGAGGGAGGGACCCAGTACTTC
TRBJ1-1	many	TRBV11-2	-	CASSPRRMNTEAFF	TGTGCCAGCAGCCCGCGACGGATGAACACTGAAGCTTTCTTT
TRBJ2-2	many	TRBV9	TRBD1	CASSPRGQNTGELFF	TGTGCCAGCAGCCCGAGGGGGCAGAACACCGGGGAGCTGTTTTTT
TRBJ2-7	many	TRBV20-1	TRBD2	CSAWVAGEYEQYF	TGCAGTGCGTGGGTAGCGGGAGAGTACGAGCAGTACTTC
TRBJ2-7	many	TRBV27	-	CASSASGLYEQYF	TGTGCCAGCAGCGCCTCTGGGTTATACGAGCAGTACTTC
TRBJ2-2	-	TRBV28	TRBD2	CASSQGTSRRTGTGELLF	TGCGCCAGCAGCCAGGGGACTAGCCGAAGAACAGGCACCGGGGAGCTGTTGTTT
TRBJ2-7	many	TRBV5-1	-	CASSLHGAHYEQYF	TGCGCCAGCAGCCTACACGGGGCCCATTACGAGCAGTACTTC
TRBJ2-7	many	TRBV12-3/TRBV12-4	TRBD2	CASSSASGTYEQYF	TGTGCCAGCAGTTCAGCTAGCGGTACCTACGAGCAGTACTTC
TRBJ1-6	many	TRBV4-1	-	CASSQVGGNYNSPLHF	TGCGCCAGCAGCCAAGTCGGGGGGAACTATAATTCACCCCTCCACTTT
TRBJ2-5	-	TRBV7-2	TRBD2	CASSTRGGWETQYF	TGTGCCAGCAGCACGCGGGGGGGCTGGGAGACCCAGTACTTC
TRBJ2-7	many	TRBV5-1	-	CASSLEGYEQYF	TGTGCCAGCAGCTTAGAGGGCTACGAGCAGTACTTC
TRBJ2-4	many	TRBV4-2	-	CASSQVRAKNIQYF	TGTGCCAGCAGCCAAGTGCGCGCCAAAAACATTCAGTACTTC
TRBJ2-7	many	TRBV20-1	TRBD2	CSAKPPSGRMFPEQYF	TGCAGTGCCAAGCCCCCTAGCGGGAGAATGTTCCCCGAGCAGTACTTC
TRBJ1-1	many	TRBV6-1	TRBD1	CASSKPPDRDTEAFF	TGTGCCAGCAGTAAACCTCCGGACAGGGATACTGAAGCTTTCTTT